The subject of this entry is one T cell receptor beta chain. Its specificity is unknown. These data are taken from a study of T cell repertoires in aging, cancer and after chemotherapy. The wider study: Healthy donor repertoires were recorded over several months to years and showed clear clonal overlap.

Germline CDR1 reads MNHEY; CDR2 reads SVGEGT. The CDR3 sequence is 12 residues long. The ends were cut back, 4 bases at V and 8 bases at J, with 9 bases in the middle. TCR beta rearrangements were amplified from peripheral blood genomic DNA. Multiplex touch-down PCR with TRB-A/B primers amplified rearranged V-D-J TRB sequences. One entry per CDR3 protein results from TCRdb running MiXCR on the multiplex PCR reads. In the table there are over 4,500 distinct CDR3 sequences, 25% to 30% of which are singletons. General observations from the study: Healthy donors lost TCR diversity with age mainly through richness, cancer patients through richness and evenness.

The chain combines TRBV6-2 or TRBV6-3 with TRBJ2-1; D uncertain. The sequenced sample consisted of blood. The source of this sequence is a human donor in good health. The DNA of the CDR3 is TGTGCCAGCAGTTGGGTCATTTATGAGCAGTTCTTC. It codes for CASSWVIYEQFF.